This T cell receptor (beta chain) was observed in a study of blood T cell repertoires in COVID-19 (dated by TCRdb to between 2020 and 2021). Notes on the research overall: The collaborator samples originated in the United States, Italy and Spain and spanned the acute and convalescent phases of COVID-19. A de-identified subject ID, COVID-19 status, age in years and sex were almost always included in the sample metadata. The repertoires were released in a freely available public database meant as a resource for research on the immune response to SARS-CoV-2. The dataset comprised deeply sampled blood TCRbeta repertoires from subjects exposed to, actively infected with, or recovered from COVID-19. The material from the prospective study consisted of cDNA or gDNA derived from T cells, B-cell-depleted T cells, or PBMCs. Samples came from the ongoing ImmuneRACE study (first 160 participants) plus 1,254 subjects from 6 global collaborators. Where available, HLA class I and class II types were obtained from metadata supplied by the sample provider rather than from assay-based typing. The research as a whole found: The amount of clinical and demographic metadata varied by source and participant and was provided uncurated.

Whole blood was collected in K2EDTA tubes by collaborating institutions according to the institutions' own protocols. For TCRbeta analysis, collaborators shipped samples in one of three forms: frozen whole blood, isolated PBMCs, or DNA extracted from either of those sample types. Taken from cysteine to phenylalanine, the CDR3 has 12 residues. Solely the CDR3 DNA is kept, with 36 bases framed from the first base. Between the V and J ends, shortened by 6 bases and 6 bases respectively, the junction contains 8 bases. The immunoSEQ Assay, a bias-controlled multiplex PCR, was used to amplify TCRbeta CDR3 regions from genomic DNA. On the authors' methods: Within the assay, amplification of reference gene primers was used to estimate how many nucleated cells each sample contained. To quantify the absolute abundance of each unique TCRbeta CDR3 rearrangement, sequence reads were collapsed and filtered. For each sample, productive Simpson clonality was calculated as the square root of Simpson's diversity index across productive rearrangements. TCRdb re-hosts the immuneACCESS table, in-frame sequences only. Its copies lack some clones; in the studies checked, an unresolved V gene accounts for under half of them, and the cause for the rest is not known. V, J and clone size are those of that table, while D and trimming were read from the DNA. The table for this sample lists 110,000 to 150,000 clones; roughly four fifths of them were counted only once. The ten most abundant clones make up around 14% of the sample.

Comment on this clone: The antigen it binds to is not known. Base qualities are not at hand, and no much larger clone is one base apart.

The origin of this receptor is a man older than 75 with acute or convalescent COVID-19. The chain was built from TRBV12-3 or TRBV12-4 and TRBJ2-2; the D gene is perhaps TRBD1, from 5 matching bases. Sequencing was carried out using peripheral blood. The DNA sequence is given as TGTGCCAGCAGAAGGGGTCCCGGGGAGCTGTTTTTT. Translation gives CASRRGPGELFF.